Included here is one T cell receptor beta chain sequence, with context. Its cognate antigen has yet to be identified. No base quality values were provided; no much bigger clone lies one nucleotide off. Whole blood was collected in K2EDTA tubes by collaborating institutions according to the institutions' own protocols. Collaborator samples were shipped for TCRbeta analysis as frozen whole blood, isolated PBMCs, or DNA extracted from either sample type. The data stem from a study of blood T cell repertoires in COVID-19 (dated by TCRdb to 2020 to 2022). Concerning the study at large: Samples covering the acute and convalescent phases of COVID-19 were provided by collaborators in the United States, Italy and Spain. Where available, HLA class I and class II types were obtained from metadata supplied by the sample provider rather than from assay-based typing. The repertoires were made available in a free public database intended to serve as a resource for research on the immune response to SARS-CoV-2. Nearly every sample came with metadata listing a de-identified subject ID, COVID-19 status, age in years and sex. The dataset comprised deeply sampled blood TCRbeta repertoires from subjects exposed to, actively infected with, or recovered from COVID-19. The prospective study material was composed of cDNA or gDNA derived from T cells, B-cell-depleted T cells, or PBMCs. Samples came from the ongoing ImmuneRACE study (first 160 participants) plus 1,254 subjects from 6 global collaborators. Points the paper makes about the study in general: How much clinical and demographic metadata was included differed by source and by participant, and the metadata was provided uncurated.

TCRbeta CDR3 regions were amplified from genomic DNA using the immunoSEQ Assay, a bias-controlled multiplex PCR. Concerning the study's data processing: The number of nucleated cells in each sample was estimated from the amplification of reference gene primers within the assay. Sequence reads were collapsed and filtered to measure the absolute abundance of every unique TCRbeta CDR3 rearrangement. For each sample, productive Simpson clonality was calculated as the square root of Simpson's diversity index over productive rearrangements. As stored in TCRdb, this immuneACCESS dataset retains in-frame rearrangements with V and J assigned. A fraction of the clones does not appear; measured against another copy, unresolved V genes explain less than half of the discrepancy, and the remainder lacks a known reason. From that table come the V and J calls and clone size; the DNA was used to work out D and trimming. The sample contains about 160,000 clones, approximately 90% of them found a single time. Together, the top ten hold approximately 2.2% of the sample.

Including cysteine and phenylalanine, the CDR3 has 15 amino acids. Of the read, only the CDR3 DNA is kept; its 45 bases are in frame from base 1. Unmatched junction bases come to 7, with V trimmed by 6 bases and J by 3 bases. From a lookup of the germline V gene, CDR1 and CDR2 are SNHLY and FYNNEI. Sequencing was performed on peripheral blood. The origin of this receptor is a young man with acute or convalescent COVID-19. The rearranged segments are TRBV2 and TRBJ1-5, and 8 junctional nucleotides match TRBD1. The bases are TGTGCCAGCAGGTTCGACAGGGGCATCAATCAGCCCCAGCATTTT. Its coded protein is CASRFDRGINQPQHF.